Here is one TCR beta chain with its context. The data stem from a study of T cells in localized non-small cell lung cancer. TCRdb's copy holds only in-frame clones and misses some; the assay was immunoSEQ multiplex PCR. The sample yields tens of thousands of clones, approximately 88% seen once. The CDR3 has 14 amino acids. V lost 3 bases and J lost 4, with 12 bases in between. Germline CDR1 is LNHDA and CDR2 is SQIVND (reference sequence). The source is a man between 40 and 70 years old with stage I squamous cell lung carcinoma. Sequenced here: peripheral blood, sampled before any cancer treatment. V is TRBV19 and J is TRBJ1-2; D might be TRBD1 (5 bases). The CDR3 DNA reads as TGTGCCAGTAGTATCCCCCCAAGGGGCTATGGCTACACCTTC. Translated, it gives CASSIPPRGYGYTF.